The 17 T cell receptor beta chains listed next were all sequenced from one sample in a study of HIV-infected patients and healthy controls. Alpha and beta constant-region primers primed reverse transcription of about 500 ng RNA. Separate chain-specific third strand synthesis with multiplexing indices produced the alpha and beta libraries. Via MiXCR, TCRdb re-called the 5' RACE reads, giving one row per CDR3 protein. The sample lists around 18,000 distinct CDR3 sequences, around 10% occurring once. All unsorted peripheral T cells were captured because whole blood was used without fractionation. The sequenced sample was blood. The receptors come from an adult in good health.

In its sample, this clonotype is medium-sized. The J gene is TRBJ1-1, the V gene TRBV11-2; 7 bases agree with TRBD1. The J segment lost 1 base and the V segment lost 5 bases, leaving 7 bases of the junction unmatched. CDR1 is SGHAT and CDR2 is FQNNGV in the germline V gene. This CDR3 has 15 residues. In DNA, the CDR3 is TGTGCCAGCAGCAGGGGGGAGGGGGCGAACACTGAAGCTTTCTTT. This translates into CASSRGEGANTEAFF.

Many counts were recorded for this clonotype. This chain connects TRBV20-1 to TRBJ2-1; 11 bases align to TRBD2. V was clipped by 7 bases and J by 4 bases; unmatched bases: 6. The V gene's germline CDR1 is DFQATT and CDR2 SNEGSKA (reference sequence). The length of the CDR3 is 14 residues. In DNA, the CDR3 is TGCAGTGGTAGCGGGACTAGCGGATACAATGAGCAGTTCTTC. It translates to CSGSGTSGYNEQFF.

This clonotype has at least ten counts. This chain links TRBV29-1 with TRBJ2-3, with D maybe TRBD1 (5 bases). The V gene lost 8 bases and the J gene lost 4 bases, with 16 bases spanning the gap. CDR3 length: 13 amino acids. Germline lookup yields CDR1 SQVTM and CDR2 ANQGSEA. Here the CDR3 reads CSSRHRSADTQYF. CDR3 in DNA: TGCAGCTCGCGTCACAGGTCGGCAGATACGCAGTATTTT.

This clonotype was counted many times. The J gene is TRBJ2-2, the V gene TRBV19; 7 bases are shared with TRBD1. Germline trimming cut 5 bases from V and 6 bases from J; bases unmatched to any gene: 12. CDR1 and CDR2 from the germline V gene are LNHDA and SQIVND (reference sequence). The CDR3 sequence is 16 residues long. The CDR3 nucleotides are TGTGCCAGTAGTGTACAGGGGACCCGTGGTCCCGGGGAGCTGTTTTTT. This codes for CASSVQGTRGPGELFF.

This clonotype was picked up a small number of times. V is TRBV24-1 and J is TRBJ1-2; TRBD1 matches at 7 bases. Germline CDR1 reads KGHDR; CDR2 reads SFDVKD. V lost 4 bases and J lost 8; bases outside the gene matches: 9. The CDR3 contains 14 residues. The CDR3 bases are TGTGCCACCAGTGACCTGGACAGGATTAGAGGCTACACCTTC. Its translation is CATSDLDRIRGYTF.

The J gene is TRBJ2-2, the V gene TRBV7-9; 8 bases align to TRBD2. The ends lost 4 bases at V and 0 bases at J; junction bases unmatched: 4. Per germline, CDR1 SEHNR and CDR2 FQNEAQ (reference sequence). The CDR3 covers 16 residues. CDR3 region: CASSYWTSPNTGELFF. For the CDR3, the DNA is TGTGCCAGCAGCTACTGGACTAGCCCGAACACCGGGGAGCTGTTTTTT.

This clonotype occurred many times. The chain recombines TRBV29-1 with TRBJ2-5, with D perhaps matching TRBD2 (5 bases). Germline loops: CDR1 SQVTM, CDR2 ANQGSEA. The germline V and J ends were trimmed by 6 bases and 3 bases, with 11 bases remaining between them. CDR3 size: 12 residues. The CDR3: CSVREAEETQYF. CDR3 sequence (DNA): TGCAGCGTGAGGGAAGCGGAAGAGACCCAGTACTTC. The full variable domain, with the rest looked up from reference TRBV29-1 and TRBJ2-5, is SAVISQKPSRDICQRGTSLTIQCQVDSQVTMMFWYRQQPGQSLTLIATANQGSEATYESGFVIDKFPISRPNLTFSTLTVSNMSPEDSSIYLCSVREAEETQYFGPGTRLLVL.

This clonotype was observed many times. The rearrangement links TRBV29-1 to TRBJ2-2; perhaps TRBD2 as D (6 bases). The V gene's germline CDR1 is SQVTM and CDR2 ANQGSEA. V dropped 7 bases and J dropped 8 bases, with 23 bases sitting between them. This CDR3 spans 15 amino acids. Written as DNA, the CDR3 is TGCAGCGCTACCTCCGGGACTCTGCACGATGGGGAGCTGTTTTTT. Its translation: CSATSGTLHDGELFF.

The sample holds many counts of this clonotype. The chain employs TRBV6-6 and TRBJ2-3; 8 nucleotides agree with TRBD2. The CDR3 totals 17 residues. Germline V gene sequence: CDR1 MNHNY, CDR2 SVGAGI (reference sequence). Unmatched junction bases numbered 16, after V lost 7 bases and J lost 4 bases. CDR3 protein: CASTNPGAGGGSDTQYF. The CDR3 bases are TGTGCCAGCACCAACCCCGGGGCGGGAGGCGGATCAGATACGCAGTATTTT.

This clonotype was found many times. The V and J genes are TRBV6-1 and TRBJ1-6; no clear D gene. The CDR3 loop spans 13 amino acids. Germline values: CDR1 MNHNS, CDR2 SASEGT. Trimming removed 0 bases from V and 7 bases from J, with 4 bases in between. This CDR3 reads CASSEASNSPLHF. The DNA of the CDR3 is TGTGCCAGCAGTGAAGCTAGCAATTCACCCCTCCACTTT.

The chain has TRBV28 and TRBJ2-5, with D tentatively TRBD2 (5 bases). The CDR3 has 13 amino acids. Trimming pared 3 bases from V and 5 bases from J, leaving 10 bases between. CDR1 MDHEN and CDR2 SYDVKM come from the germline V gene. CDR3 DNA: TGTGCCAGCAGTTTTAGAGGGTTGGAGACCCAGTACTTC. This gives the protein CASSFRGLETQYF. The full variable domain, completed using reference TRBV28 and TRBJ2-5, is DVKVTQSSRYLVKRTGEKVFLECVQDMDHENMFWYRQDPGLGLRLIYFSYDVKMKEKGDIPEGYSVSREKKERFSLILESASTNQTSMYLCASSFRGLETQYFGPGTRLLVL.

This chain links TRBV6-6 with TRBJ2-1; 7 nucleotides line up with TRBD2. The CDR3 length is 15 residues. Per the germline V gene, CDR1 is MNHNY and CDR2 is SVGAGI (reference sequence). J lost 0 bases, V lost 2 bases, and 1 base had no gene match. The CDR3 DNA is TGTGCCAGCAGTTACGGCGGGAGCTCCTACAATGAGCAGTTCTTC. Translating it yields CASSYGGSSYNEQFF.

This clonotype was counted many times. CDR3 nucleotides: TGTGCCAGCCTTAGAGGGTCCATTCCAGATACGCAGTATTTT. Its protein product is CASLRGSIPDTQYF. V gene TRBV6-6 combines with J gene TRBJ2-3, with D possibly TRBD2 on 5 matching bases. V was clipped by 8 bases and J by 4 bases, with 16 bases between them. Per germline, CDR1 MNHNY and CDR2 SVGAGI (reference sequence). The CDR3 is 14 amino acids.

In its sample, this clonotype was seen a few times. This chain uses TRBV6-1 with TRBJ1-4; 9 bases match TRBD1. The germline V gene has CDR1 MNHNS and CDR2 SASEGT. The CDR3 covers 13 residues. Losses at the gene ends were 7 bases for V and 8 bases for J; bases not matched to a gene: 5. CDR3 protein: CASNGQGKEKLFF. CDR3 DNA: TGTGCCAGCAACGGACAGGGGAAAGAAAAACTGTTTTTT.

This clonotype was detected ten times or more. The V call is TRBV6-2 or TRBV6-3, the J call TRBJ1-5; TRBD1 matches at 10 bases. The CDR3 totals 16 residues. Germline V gene data show CDR1 as MNHEY and CDR2 as SVGEGT. The J segment lost 6 bases and the V segment lost 0 bases, leaving 5 bases of the junction unmatched. For the CDR3, the DNA is TGTGCCAGCAGTTACTCTGCCGGGACAGGGGTTCAGCCCCAGCATTTT. It codes for CASSYSAGTGVQPQHF.

A few counts support this clonotype. The V gene is TRBV10-3, the J gene TRBJ2-3; 8 bases line up with TRBD2. V gave up 8 bases and J gave up 4 bases; unmatched junction bases: 23. CDR1 is ENHRY and CDR2 is SYGVKD in the germline V gene. The CDR3 runs to 19 residues. CDR3 in amino acids: CAIPPLGAGRARVADTQYF. CDR3 nucleotides: TGTGCCATCCCCCCCCTGGGAGCCGGGAGGGCCAGGGTGGCAGATACGCAGTATTTT.

There are many counts of this clonotype. The chain uses TRBV19 and TRBJ2-5; D gene ambiguous. This CDR3 has 14 residues. V gave up 5 bases and J gave up 3 bases, with 13 bases separating them. Germline V gene lookup returns CDR1 LNHDA and CDR2 SQIVND (reference sequence). The DNA for the CDR3 is TGTGCCAGTAGTGCCTCTCCCGCAAAAGAGACCCAGTACTTC. Translating gives CASSASPAKETQYF.